This TCR beta chain is drawn from a study of cytomegalovirus exposure and HLA in healthy donors. Study outcomes and limitations: Researchers reported in a later analysis that a missense DCLRE1C variant was tied to TCR beta V- and J-gene trimming. Most sequenced TCRs were rare (though some public TCRs occurred in many donors).

The PCR had 60 Vbeta and 13 Jbeta primers. Data came from immunoSEQ multiplex PCR; TCRdb stores just in-frame clones and leaves some out. The table lists roughly 150,000 clones, over 80% of them singletons. Worth noting for this clone: Its antigen is unidentified.

The TCR was taken from a boy aged 2 to 9 in good health and CMV-seronegative. Sequencing used PBMCs.

The CDR3 DNA follows: TGCGCCAGCAGCCGCCAGGGACAGGGTTTCACTGAAGCTTTCTTT. Amino acid sequence: CASSRQGQGFTEAFF. This chain uses TRBV4-1 with TRBJ1-1; 9 nucleotides match TRBD1. In germline, CDR1 is MGHRA, CDR2 YSYEKL. Unmatched junction bases numbered 7, after V lost 4 bases and J lost 4 bases. The CDR3 loop spans 15 amino acids.